Below, one TCR beta chain is given with its context. Antigen: not known. The sample originates from a study of a mutant IDH1 vaccine in newly diagnosed glioma. Background on the study: Treated patients were about 60% male, approximately 38% female, mean age approximately 41 years. Before enrollment, the patients had been treated with radiotherapy alone, temozolomide alone, or both together. Most of them had received both.

Generated by immunoSEQ multiplex PCR, the TCRdb table keeps only in-frame clones and is missing some. Among more than 50,000 clones listed, almost 65% were seen once. Sample time point: week 47, end of study. Mutant IDH1 20-mer peptide, at 300 ug, made up each vaccine dose, with topical imiquimod. CDR3 length: 15 residues. The junction had 9 bases not matched to a gene; V was cut back by 2 bases and J by 5 bases. The germline gives CDR1 MGHRA, CDR2 YSYEKL. The sequence was collected from a man aged 35 to 55 with glioma. Some clones in this sample may be carry-over from other donors' samples. This specimen consisted of peripheral blood mononuclear cells (PBMCs), obtained from a glioma patient whose treatment included an IDH1 peptide vaccine. The chain uses TRBV4-1 and TRBJ2-7, with 7 bases that match TRBD1. In nucleotides, the CDR3 is TGCGCCAGCAGCCAACAGACAGGGAGTGGAGACGAGCAGTACTTC. Its translation is CASSQQTGSGDEQYF.